Reported below is one T cell receptor (beta chain). Antigen unknown. This sample stems from a study of T cell responses to AZD1222 COVID-19 vaccine. Generated by immunoSEQ multiplex PCR, the TCRdb table keeps only in-frame clones and is missing some. The table shows some 120,000 clones, with roughly nine tenths occurring only once. Overall study results and limits: Following two doses of AZD1222, Spike-specific TCR breadth and depth rose. Nearly half of spike-specific TCRs reportedly go after variant regions that carry no mutations. Repertoires in all cases were sampled only once the peak T cell response had passed. The sample set comprised mostly white British donors with more females, and clonal diversity was possibly underestimated.

Germline V gene lookup returns CDR1 SGHRS and CDR2 YFSETQ. V lost 4 bases and J 3 bases, leaving 8 bases between the germline ends. CDR3 length: 12 residues. This sequence joins TRBV5-1 and TRBJ2-7; maybe TRBD1 (5 bases). The material was peripheral blood, obtained on day 0 of AZD1222 vaccination. The receptor was derived from an adult in good health. CDR3 loop: CASSLDIYEQYF. The CDR3, as DNA: TGCGCCAGCAGCCTGGACATCTACGAGCAGTACTTC.